This T cell receptor (beta chain) came from a study of tumor and adjacent non-tumor tissue in lung cancer. Turning to the study itself: There were around 11 adenocarcinoma, 2 squamous cell carcinoma and 1 small cell lung cancer cases. The patients, approximately 9 men and four to six women, were about 31 to 76 with stage I to III disease. Findings and limits, study-wide: Top 100 clones took a larger repertoire share in normal lung.

A modified ARM-PCR protocol with three rounds of nested PCR amplified TCRbeta. One entry per CDR3 protein, called by TCRdb with MiXCR from the multiplex PCR reads. The sample contains over 110,000 distinct CDR3 sequences, around two thirds of which appear only once. This sample's RNA came from whole unsorted tissue. Chemotherapy-naive patients with new lung cancer underwent thoracic surgery in China, August–late 2014. CDR1 DFQATT and CDR2 SNEGSKA come from the germline V gene (reference sequence). This CDR3 region has 13 residues. Of note for this clonotype: What it binds is not known. Germline and junction disagree at one end, which may indicate a read error.

The V gene is TRBV20-1, the J gene TRBJ2-3; D remains unclear. Sequenced input: lung tumor tissue. This clonotype originated in a man aged 55 to 70 with small cell lung cancer. CDR3 amino acids: CSARAVLGNTQYF. The CDR3 DNA reads TGTAGTGCTAGGGCGGTTCTGGGGAATACGCAGTATTTT.